This T cell receptor beta chain was observed in a study of T-cell reconstitution after alpha-beta-depleted transplantation in children (dated by TCRdb to 2016 to 2017). Notes on the research overall: The study quantitatively tracked T-cell immune reconstitution after TCRalphabeta/CD19-depleted allogeneic hematopoietic cell transplantation in children using TCR repertoire profiling. Beyond this particular receptor, the publication reports: In some patients, high TCRbeta diversity at day 60 was attributed to recipient T cells and intrathymic progenitors that had survived conditioning. The apparently early recovery of alphabetaT-cell counts about two months after transplant reportedly depended on only several hundred rapidly expanded clones that came from non-depleted graft cells. Over the following months the frequencies of hyperexpanded clones went down, and after one year T-cell counts and TCRbeta diversity were mostly credited to newly produced T cells.

Per the publication, the treatment or condition label means: allogeneic hematopoietic cell transplantation with graft depleted of TCRalphabeta T cells and CD19 B cells. Transplant recipients were children who received TCRalphabeta/CD19-depleted allogeneic hematopoietic cell grafts. The library was obtained by PCR. These reads were obtained on an Illumina HiSeq 2500. Molecular barcoding was employed in the preparation of TCR libraries, with unique molecular identifiers being used to normalize TCRbeta repertoire quantification. The public reads were run again by TCRdb, first through fastp at Q25 and then through MiXCR, and only productive beta chains were kept. One record per CDR3 amino acid sequence lists the most common genes and DNA. Present in this sample are 45,000 to 60,000 distinct CDR3 sequences, roughly 52% of which were seen just once. More than 30% of the sample is taken by the ten largest.

Concerning this clonotype: This receptor's antigen is unknown. Base quality data are lacking; no much larger clone is found one base away.

From the cysteine through the phenylalanine, the CDR3 covers 15 amino acids. This entry keeps only the CDR3 DNA: 45 bases, framed from base 1. As encoded in the germline V gene, CDR1 is LGHNA while CDR2 is YSLEER. The junction carries 16 bases between V and J, which are trimmed by 6 bases and 3 bases respectively. Source: peripheral blood, taken before TCRalphabeta/CD19-depleted stem cell transplant. The receptor was isolated from a boy in the first two years of life with SCID, due to receive a stem cell transplant. The V and J genes are TRBV4-3 and TRBJ2-3, and possibly TRBD1, on 5 matching bases. The CDR3 is CASSPLGVGTDTQYF. In nucleotide form, the sequence is TGCGCCAGCAGTCCGCTAGGGGTCGGAACAGATACGCAGTATTTT.